The 20 T cell receptor beta chains below all came from one sample that was sequenced in a study of chemoradiotherapy in HPV16-positive cancers. TCRdb's copy holds only in-frame clones and misses some; the assay was immunoSEQ multiplex PCR. Of roughly 13,000 clones listed, nearly 70% are singletons. This specimen was acquired from a patient who underwent chemoradiotherapy. The receptors shown here come from a human donor with HPV-associated anogenital cancer.

The chain carries TRBV7-9 and TRBJ2-7; tentative D call: TRBD2 (6 bases). Trimming shortened V by 5 bases and J by 3 bases, and 11 bases separated the two germline ends. CDR1 and CDR2 from the germline V gene are SEHNR and FQNEAQ (reference sequence). The CDR3 is made up of 13 amino acids. In DNA form, the CDR3 reads TGTGCCAGCAGCCCCCCCGGGGGCTACGAGCAGTACTTC. Translation: CASSPPGGYEQYF.

The rearrangement uses TRBV15 and TRBJ2-2; D is uncertain. The germline V and J ends were trimmed by 0 bases and 6 bases, with 14 bases remaining between them. Germline V gene sequence: CDR1 LNHNV, CDR2 YYDKDF (reference sequence). This CDR3 contains 16 residues. As DNA, the CDR3 is TGTGCCACCAGCAGAGATATAAGCGTAAGCCCCGGGGAGCTGTTTTTT. Protein product: CATSRDISVSPGELFF.

This chain connects TRBV6-1 to TRBJ1-1; a possible D gene is TRBD1 (5 bases). CDR1 is MNHNS and CDR2 is SASEGT in the germline V gene. The CDR3 is 13 amino acids. Deletions cut 5 bases from V and 2 bases from J, with 9 bases between. The CDR3 loop is CASSRQPNTEAFF. Written as DNA, the CDR3 is TGTGCCAGCAGTCGACAGCCAAACACTGAAGCTTTCTTT.

This clone has just one count. The rearrangement joins TRBV19 to TRBJ1-5; a possible D gene is TRBD1 (5 bases). Germline loops: CDR1 LNHDA, CDR2 SQIVND (reference sequence). Trimming took 3 bases from V and 9 from J, leaving 18 bases between them. The CDR3 spans 15 residues. Here the CDR3 reads CASSIWQGGRSPQHF. CDR3 DNA: TGTGCCAGTAGTATTTGGCAGGGAGGCCGCTCGCCCCAGCATTTT.

The CDR3 region has the DNA TGTGCCAGCAGCTTGGACATTCGTGCTAACTATGGCTACACCTTC. It is translated as CASSLDIRANYGYTF. The V gene is TRBV5-4, the J gene TRBJ1-2; no definite D call. The CDR3 totals 15 residues. Trimming took off 0 bases at V and 0 bases at J, with 9 bases between the two ends. Germline CDR1 and CDR2: SGHNT and YYREEE (reference sequence). Supplemented by reference TRBV5-4 and TRBJ1-2, the full variable domain reads ETGVTQSPTHLIKTRGQQVTLRCSSQSGHNTVSWYQQALGQGPQFIFQYYREEENGRGNFPPRFSGLQFPNYSSELNVNALELDDSALYLCASSLDIRANYGYTFGSGTRLTVV.

This chain joins TRBV5-8 and TRBJ2-1, with D possibly being TRBD2 (5 bases). Germline CDR1 SGHTS, CDR2 YDEGEE. Trimming stripped 5 bases from V and 3 bases from J, with 15 bases between. The CDR3 is made up of 15 amino acids. The CDR3 loop reads CASSQGLPYYNEQFF. The CDR3 nucleotides are TGTGCCAGCAGTCAAGGACTGCCTTACTACAATGAGCAGTTCTTC.

This clone has just a few counts. The chain employs TRBV7-2 and TRBJ2-3; D is uncertain. Germline V CDR1 and CDR2: SGHTA, FQGNSA. This CDR3 contains 15 residues. The V gene lost 5 bases and the J gene lost 2 bases, with 14 bases spanning the gap. The DNA for the CDR3 is TGTGCCAGCAGCCCCCTCCGGACCTACACAGATACGCAGTATTTT. Translated: CASSPLRTYTDTQYF.

J is TRBJ1-3 and V is TRBV11-2, with 11 bases fitting TRBD1. The CDR3 contains 17 residues. J lost 4 bases, V lost 4 bases, and 9 bases had no gene match. Looked up from germline, CDR1 is SGHAT and CDR2 is FQNNGV. The CDR3 spells CASSSWTGGLSGNTIYF. For the CDR3, the DNA is TGTGCCAGCAGCTCATGGACAGGGGGCCTCTCGGGAAACACCATATATTTT.

V and J are TRBV4-1 and TRBJ1-2, with D possibly being TRBD1 (5 bases). Between the trimmed V and J ends, which lost 4 bases and 3 bases, there was a span of 15 bases. The germline gives CDR1 MGHRA, CDR2 YSYEKL. CDR3 length: 15 residues. CDR3 nucleotides: TGCGCCAGCAGCCCATCCAGGGCTAATGACTATGGCTACACCTTC. Amino acid sequence: CASSPSRANDYGYTF.

On this clone: Other DNA sequences in this sample translate to the same CDR3. The CDR3 DNA sequence: TGTGCCATCAGTGAGTCCATGGCTAGCGGGGGACGAACAGATACGCAGTATTTT. Protein product: CAISESMASGGRTDTQYF. This chain uses TRBV10-3 with TRBJ2-3, with TRBD2 identical over 10 bases. The CDR3 has 18 amino acids. From germline, CDR1 is ENHRY and CDR2 SYGVKD. V lost 0 bases, J lost 3 bases, and 9 bases stayed unmatched.

The gene calls are TRBV7-2 and TRBJ2-7; D perhaps matches TRBD2 (5 bases). The CDR3 spans 16 residues. With 2 bases removed from V and 5 bases from J, the gap between germline ends came to 19 bases. Germline V CDR1 and CDR2: SGHTA, FQGNSA. The chain's CDR3 is CASSLHYSEYSHEQYF. The CDR3 DNA is TGTGCCAGCAGCTTACATTATAGCGAATATTCCCACGAGCAGTACTTC.

J is TRBJ1-4 and V is TRBV7-2; 7 nucleotides align to TRBD1. The CDR3 is 14 residues long. Trimming at V came to 5 bases and at J to 8 bases, leaving 8 bases not matched to a gene. Germline V gene data show CDR1 as SGHTA and CDR2 as FQGNSA. The CDR3 DNA follows: TGTGCCAGCAGCCATGGGACAGTGGGGGAAAAACTGTTTTTT. It yields the protein CASSHGTVGEKLFF.

The chain employs TRBV6-6 and TRBJ2-3, with D uncertain. V was clipped by 6 bases and J by 6 bases, with 7 bases between them. Per the germline V gene, CDR1 is MNHNY and CDR2 is SVGAGI (reference sequence). The CDR3 spans 11 residues. CDR3 nucleotide sequence: TGTGCCAGCAGACTGGAGGATACGCAGTATTTT. Protein product: CASRLEDTQYF.

The CDR3 nucleotides read TGTGCCAGCAGCTTGTACGATCGGGACAGGGTCGGCTACACCTTC. Protein product: CASSLYDRDRVGYTF. This sequence joins TRBV5-6 and TRBJ1-2, with TRBD1 matching 9 bases. V gave up 1 base and J gave up 8 bases; unmatched junction bases: 9. CDR3 length: 15 residues. Looked up from germline, CDR1 is SGHDT and CDR2 is YYEEEE.

The rearrangement links TRBV30 to TRBJ1-4; D remains ambiguous. CDR1 and CDR2 (germline): GTSNPN, SVGIG (reference sequence). V dropped 1 base and J dropped 7 bases, with 16 bases sitting between them. This CDR3 comprises 15 residues. CDR3 coding DNA: TGTGCCTGGAGTGATGAAGCTACAATGTTTGAAAAACTGTTTTTT. Its translation: CAWSDEATMFEKLFF.

As DNA, the CDR3 is TGTGCCAGCAGCCCACAGGGGGCTCGAACTGGAAACACCATATATTTT. Translating it yields CASSPQGARTGNTIYF. The chain is built from TRBV9 and TRBJ1-3; 9 bases are shared with TRBD1. This CDR3 contains 16 residues. CDR1 is SGDLS and CDR2 is YYNGEE in the germline V gene. V was pared by 4 bases and J by 2 bases, with 7 bases of the junction left unmatched.

This clone came up a few times. This chain uses TRBV30 with TRBJ2-1; D possibly matches TRBD1 or TRBD2 (6 bases each). The CDR3 length is 14 residues. V was shortened by 4 bases and J by 1 base, with 11 bases between the two germline ends. CDR1 GTSNPN and CDR2 SVGIG come from the germline V gene (reference sequence). CDR3 in amino acids: CAWTSGASYNEQFF. CDR3 DNA: TGTGCCTGGACCTCGGGGGCATCCTACAATGAGCAGTTCTTC. Full variable domain (remainder filled in from reference TRBV30 and TRBJ2-1): SQTIHQWPATLVQPVGSPLSLECTVEGTSNPNLYWYRQAAGRGLQLLFYSVGIGQISSEVPQNLSASRPQDRQFILSSKKLLLSDSGFYLCAWTSGASYNEQFFGPGTRLTVL.

The chain links TRBV7-9 to TRBJ2-3; 9 bases map to TRBD2. The CDR3 is 18 amino acids. CDR1 is SEHNR, CDR2 FQNEAQ, per germline (reference sequence). J gave up 0 bases and V 2 bases, and 9 bases lay outside the gene matches. The CDR3 reads CASSLLSGGYTSTDTQYF. Written as DNA, the CDR3 is TGTGCCAGCAGCTTACTGAGCGGGGGGTATACTAGCACAGATACGCAGTATTTT.

J is TRBJ2-5 and V is TRBV19, with 8 bases fitting TRBD2. The V segment lost 9 bases and the J segment 5 bases; nucleotides outside the gene matches: 8. The germline V gene has CDR1 LNHDA and CDR2 SQIVND (reference sequence). This CDR3 region has 13 residues. The CDR3 loop reads CASSGGESETQYF. In nucleotides, the CDR3 is TGTGCCAGCTCGGGGGGGGAATCGGAGACCCAGTACTTC.

The V call is TRBV7-3, the J call TRBJ2-1; 9 nucleotides align to TRBD2. The germline gives CDR1 SGHTA, CDR2 FQGTGA. The CDR3 is made up of 21 amino acids. The junction had 21 bases not matched to a gene; V was cut back by 0 bases and J by 6 bases. The DNA for the CDR3 is TGTGCCAGCAGCTTAACTAGACGGCGGGGGGGCCTTCTTTATACTGGCAATGAGCAGTTCTTC. Translating gives CASSLTRRRGGLLYTGNEQFF.